This TCR beta chain was sequenced during a study of identifying expanded T cells in peripheral blood. Study-wide points: Variance in clone template counts between roughly two-week samples significantly increased with total template count across all healthy donors. Approximately 1.1 clones differed between technical replicates, versus about 15 and 19 over time.

Worth noting for this clone: Its target is unknown.

The protocol was immunoSEQ multiplex PCR, while the TCRdb copy is restricted to in-frame clones and leaves out a portion. The sample consists of roughly 100,000 clones, around 90% of them appearing once. This CDR3 has 16 amino acids. Deletions cut 1 base from V and 1 base from J, with 15 bases between. Germline assignment: CDR1 SGDLS and CDR2 YYNGEE. Sequenced input: blood. This TCR was sampled from a person aged 18 to 70 in good health. The rearrangement joins TRBV9 to TRBJ2-7; D is possibly TRBD1 or TRBD2 (5 bases each). CDR3 region: CASSVSGTSYSYEQYF. The CDR3 nucleotides read TGTGCCAGCAGCGTAAGTGGGACCTCTTATTCCTACGAGCAGTACTTC.